Below are 2 T cell receptor beta chains sequenced from a single sample in a study of blood T cell repertoires in COVID-19. Measured with immunoSEQ multiplex PCR; TCRdb has only the in-frame clones, and not every one. The sample consists of roughly 100,000 clones, around 84% of them appearing once. Sequencing was done on a sample of peripheral blood. These receptors originate from a human donor in a cohort sampled during active COVID-19.

This clone was picked up one time. The CDR3 coding sequence is TGCGCCAGCAGCCAACCCCTGGGAGTAGATACGCAGTATTTT. Amino acid sequence: CASSQPLGVDTQYF. V usage is TRBV4-1 and J usage is TRBJ2-3; D is perhaps TRBD2 (5 bases). The germline V gene has CDR1 MGHRA and CDR2 YSYEKL. Trimming took 2 bases from V and 5 from J, leaving 11 bases between them. CDR3 length: 14 amino acids.

This clone was seen just once. CDR3 sequence (DNA): TGTGCCAGCAGTGTGGGGGGAGGGAACATTCAGTACTTC. Translating it yields CASSVGGGNIQYF. The chain has TRBV2 and TRBJ2-4; TRBD2 aligns across 7 bases. This CDR3 contains 13 residues. Germline lookup yields CDR1 SNHLY and CDR2 FYNNEI. Unmatched junction bases numbered 4, after V lost 4 bases and J lost 7 bases.